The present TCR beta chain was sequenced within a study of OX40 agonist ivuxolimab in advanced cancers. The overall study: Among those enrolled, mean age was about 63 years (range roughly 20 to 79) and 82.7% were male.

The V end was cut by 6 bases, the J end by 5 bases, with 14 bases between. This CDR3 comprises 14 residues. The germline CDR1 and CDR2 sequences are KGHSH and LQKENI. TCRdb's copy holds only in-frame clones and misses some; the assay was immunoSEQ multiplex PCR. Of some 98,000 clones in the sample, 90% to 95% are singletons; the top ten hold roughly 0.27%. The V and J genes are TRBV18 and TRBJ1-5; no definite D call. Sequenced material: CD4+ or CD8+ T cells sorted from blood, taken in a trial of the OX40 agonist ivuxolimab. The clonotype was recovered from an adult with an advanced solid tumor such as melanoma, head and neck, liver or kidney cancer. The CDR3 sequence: CASSPGMRHQPQHF. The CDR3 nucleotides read TGTGCCAGCTCTCCGGGGATGAGGCATCAGCCCCAGCATTTT.